The 9 T cell receptor beta chains listed next were all sequenced from one sample in a study of T cell responses to AZD1222 COVID-19 vaccine (dated by TCRdb to the early 2020s). In the paper's terms, the time point label means: about 28 days (+/-7) after the second vaccine dose. The library was prepared using the immunoSEQ multiplex PCR assay. TCRdb provides this immuneACCESS table in a form limited to in-frame rearrangements. Some clones are lacking; in checked studies, under half of them reflect an unresolved V gene, and why the rest are absent is not known. This sample gives around 140,000 clones in total; about 90% of them show up just once. The ten largest make up about a tenth of the sample. Sequenced here: peripheral blood, sampled 28 days after the second AZD1222 dose. The receptor source for this set is an adult who received the AZD1222 COVID-19 vaccine.

This chain joins TRBV4-1 and TRBJ1-4; D call uncertain. Per germline, CDR1 MGHRA and CDR2 YSYEKL. The V end was cut by 0 bases, the J end by 0 bases, with 8 bases between. The CDR3 sequence is 16 residues long. CDR3 DNA: TGCGCCAGCAGCCAAGATCAGACGTCAACTAATGAAAAACTGTTTTTT. It translates to CASSQDQTSTNEKLFF.

The chain carries TRBV7-9 and TRBJ2-2; D ambiguous. The CDR3 has 15 residues. With 1 base removed from V and 5 bases from J, the gap between germline ends came to 11 bases. Germline V gene lookup returns CDR1 SEHNR and CDR2 FQNEAQ (reference sequence). The CDR3 protein is CASSLVVRGTGELFF. The CDR3 nucleotides read TGTGCCAGCAGCTTAGTAGTGCGTGGTACCGGGGAGCTGTTTTTT.

Points on this clone: The same CDR3 is also encoded by other DNA sequences in this sample. The V call is TRBV15, the J call TRBJ1-5; D is uncertain. The CDR3 consists of 14 residues. The V gene lost 3 bases and the J gene lost 2 bases, with 8 bases spanning the gap. CDR1 is LNHNV and CDR2 is YYDKDF in the germline V gene (reference sequence). This CDR3 is CATSRVRGNQPQHF. CDR3 nucleotide sequence: TGTGCCACCAGCAGGGTAAGGGGCAATCAGCCCCAGCATTTT.

The chain links TRBV11-2 to TRBJ1-1; TRBD1 aligns across 12 bases. CDR3 length: 17 amino acids. Germline assignment: CDR1 SGHAT and CDR2 FQNNGV. J lost 1 base, V lost 7 bases, and 10 bases had no gene match. CDR3 DNA sequence: TGTGCCAGCACCCTCCGGGACAGGGGGCTTTGGAACACTGAAGCTTTCTTT. It yields the protein CASTLRDRGLWNTEAFF.

The V call is TRBV10-3, the J call TRBJ2-2; the D gene is possibly TRBD1 (6 bases). Looked up from germline, CDR1 is ENHRY and CDR2 is SYGVKD. This CDR3 region has 12 residues. V lost 6 bases to trimming and J lost 5 bases, with 7 bases between them. Here the CDR3 reads CAISQGTGELFF. As DNA, the CDR3 is TGTGCCATCAGCCAGGGGACCGGGGAGCTGTTTTTT.

The chain uses TRBV6-5 and TRBJ2-4; no clear D. Deletions cut 10 bases from V and 1 base from J, with 8 bases between. This CDR3 is built from 12 residues. CDR1 is MNHEY and CDR2 is SVGAGI in the germline V gene. In DNA, the CDR3 is TGTGCCACCGAAGAGGCCAAAAACATTCAGTACTTC. Its translation is CATEEAKNIQYF.

The chain is built from TRBV6-4 and TRBJ2-1; 8 nucleotides agree with TRBD2. Germline V gene sequence: CDR1 MRHNA, CDR2 SNTAGT. V shed 3 bases and J 9 bases; nucleotides not matched to a gene: 7. The length of the CDR3 is 14 residues. CDR3 amino acids: CASSEGGRTSEQFF. The CDR3 DNA follows: TGTGCCAGCAGTGAGGGCGGGAGGACCAGTGAGCAGTTCTTC.

The count of this clone is one. V and J are TRBV5-1 and TRBJ2-2; 7 bases are shared with TRBD2. There are 16 residues in the CDR3. The germline V gene encodes CDR1 SGHRS and CDR2 YFSETQ. V was clipped by 7 bases and J by 2 bases; unmatched bases: 11. This CDR3 reads CASRGRAGYNTGELFF. CDR3 bases: TGCGCCAGCCGGGGGAGAGCGGGGTACAACACCGGGGAGCTGTTTTTT.

The rearrangement links TRBV5-6 to TRBJ2-5, with D possibly matching TRBD1 (5 bases). Germline V gives CDR1 SGHDT, CDR2 YYEEEE. The V gene lost 4 bases and the J gene lost 5 bases, with 24 bases spanning the gap. The CDR3 is 17 amino acids. CDR3 residues: CASSPSPDSLPMETQYF. The CDR3 region has the DNA TGTGCCAGCAGCCCTTCTCCCGACAGCCTCCCGATGGAGACCCAGTACTTC.